The T cell receptor (beta chain) described here comes from a study of cytomegalovirus exposure and HLA in healthy donors. Study findings and constraints: Subsequent analysis of the 120 or so validation repertoires found a tendency for first-cohort TCR clusters to co-occur. Rare TCR sequences dominated, though some public TCRs recurred in many donors.

Of note for this clone: Its antigen is undetermined.

Sequenced by immunoSEQ multiplex PCR; TCRdb stores in-frame clones only, minus some. There are 190,000 or so clones in the sample; around 81% occur only once, and approximately 2.9% lies in the top ten. V lost 5 bases, J lost 4 bases, and 15 bases lay in between. CDR3 size: 14 residues. CDR1 and CDR2 (germline): SGHTA, FQGTGA. Separate from the roughly 720-subject first cohort was the approximately 130-subject validation cohort, to which the donors belonged. The sample consisted of PBMCs. The TCR comes from a woman aged 18-29 years in good health and CMV-seropositive. The chain recombines TRBV7-3 with TRBJ2-7; D might be TRBD2 (5 bases). The CDR3 nucleotides read TGTGCCAGCAGCCCCACCGGGATCCCTTACGAGCAGTACTTC. Protein product: CASSPTGIPYEQYF.